The 27 T cell receptor beta chains below come from one sample, sequenced in a study of control samples from healthy donors and cancer patients. Clones were read by immunoSEQ multiplex PCR, and TCRdb kept only the in-frame ones, dropping some. The sample contains 400,000 to 450,000 clones, roughly 90% of which appear only once. Sequencing was performed on PBMCs. These receptors all come from a man aged 40-50 years with head and neck cancer.

The rearrangement joins TRBV11-2 to TRBJ2-2; D is unclear. CDR1 is SGHAT and CDR2 is FQNNGV in the germline V gene. The ends were cut back, 0 bases at V and 13 bases at J, with 9 bases in the middle. The CDR3 is 12 residues long. CDR3 protein: CASSLDSWPLFF. The DNA of the CDR3 is TGTGCCAGCAGCTTAGATTCCTGGCCGCTGTTTTTT. The full variable domain, its missing parts supplied by reference TRBV11-2 and TRBJ2-2, is EAGVAQSPRYKIIEKRQSVAFWCNPISGHATLYWYQQILGQGPKLLIQFQNNGVVDDSQLPKDRFSAERLKGVDSTLKIQPAKLEDSAVYLCASSLDSWPLFFGEGSRLTVL.

The gene calls are TRBV18 and TRBJ1-4; no reliable D call. In germline, CDR1 is KGHSH, CDR2 LQKENI. The CDR3 sequence is 16 residues long. The ends were cut back, 2 bases at V and 0 bases at J, with 10 bases in the middle. CDR3 protein: CASSPLSFATNEKLFF. CDR3 in DNA: TGTGCCAGCTCACCATTGAGCTTTGCAACTAATGAAAAACTGTTTTTT. Supplemented by reference TRBV18 and TRBJ1-4, the full variable domain reads NAGVMQNPRHLVRRRGQEARLRCSPMKGHSHVYWYRQLPEEGLKFMVYLQKENIIDESGMPKERFSAEFPKEGPSILRIQQVVRGDSAAYFCASSPLSFATNEKLFFGSGTQLSVL.

The CDR3: CAIRSWGHEQYF. The CDR3 DNA reads as TGTGCCATCCGGAGTTGGGGGCACGAGCAGTACTTC. This chain connects TRBV10-3 to TRBJ2-7; possibly TRBD1 for D (6 bases). The CDR3 extends over 12 amino acids. Germline assignment: CDR1 ENHRY and CDR2 SYGVKD. V gave up 8 bases and J gave up 5 bases, with 13 bases separating them.

The rearrangement joins TRBV5-4 to TRBJ2-3, with TRBD2 matching 13 bases. The V gene's germline CDR1 is SGHNT and CDR2 YYREEE (reference sequence). This CDR3 spans 15 amino acids. The V gene end was trimmed by 0 bases and the J gene end by 5 bases; junction bases not matched to a gene: 0. For the CDR3, the DNA is TGTGCCAGCAGCTTGGGGACTAGCGGGGGAGATACGCAGTATTTT. Translating it yields CASSLGTSGGDTQYF.

V gene TRBV28 combines with J gene TRBJ2-7, with D possibly TRBD2 on 6 matching bases. V shed 4 bases and J shed 3 bases, with 16 bases lying between them. This CDR3 is built from 15 residues. Germline V CDR1 and CDR2: MDHEN, SYDVKM. CDR3: CASSSIGLTIYEQYF. CDR3 bases: TGTGCCAGCAGTTCAATCGGACTAACAATCTACGAGCAGTACTTC.

The CDR3 loop is CASSFTLNNEQFF. CDR3 bases: TGTGCCAGCAGTTTCACTCTAAACAATGAGCAGTTCTTC. V gene TRBV27 combines with J gene TRBJ2-1; the D is unclear. The CDR3 length is 13 residues. V was clipped by 3 bases and J by 5 bases, with 8 bases between them. Germline CDR1 MNHEY, CDR2 SMNVEV (reference sequence).

This clone was detected once. CDR3 sequence: CASHQAGGGYTEAFF. CDR3 coding DNA: TGTGCCAGCCACCAGGCAGGGGGAGGTTACACTGAAGCTTTCTTT. V and J are TRBV18 and TRBJ1-1, with 7 bases matching TRBD1. V gave up 8 bases and J gave up 3 bases; unmatched junction bases: 12. The CDR3 consists of 15 residues. Germline lookup yields CDR1 KGHSH and CDR2 LQKENI. Full variable domain (missing parts from reference TRBV18 and TRBJ1-1): NAGVMQNPRHLVRRRGQEARLRCSPMKGHSHVYWYRQLPEEGLKFMVYLQKENIIDESGMPKERFSAEFPKEGPSILRIQQVVRGDSAAYFCASHQAGGGYTEAFFGQGTRLTVV.

The chain employs TRBV27 and TRBJ2-7, with TRBD2 matching 10 bases. CDR3 size: 14 residues. Per the germline V gene, CDR1 is MNHEY and CDR2 is SMNVEV (reference sequence). V lost 5 bases to trimming and J lost 6 bases; unmatched junction nucleotides: 7. The DNA of the CDR3 is TGTGCCAGCAGTGGACCGGGACTAGCGCCCGAGCAGTACTTC. It yields the protein CASSGPGLAPEQYF.

In this sample, this clone turned up once. One junction end does not reproduce the germline sequence, and a read error may be involved. The gene calls are TRBV7-6 and TRBJ2-3, with TRBD1 as a possible D gene (5 bases). Germline lookup yields CDR1 SGHVS and CDR2 FNYEAQ. The CDR3 is 16 residues long. The CDR3 nucleotides are TGTGCCAGCAGCCCTGCACCCCGGTGGGGCACCGATACGCAGTATTTT. It encodes CASSPAPRWGTDTQYF.

The chain has TRBV19 and TRBJ2-2; the D gene could be TRBD1 or TRBD2 (5 bases each). Trimming shortened V by 3 bases and J by 6 bases, and 5 bases separated the two germline ends. Germline V gene sequence: CDR1 LNHDA, CDR2 SQIVND (reference sequence). The CDR3 extends over 12 amino acids. Here the CDR3 DNA reads TGTGCCAGTAGTATGGGGGCCGGGGAGCTGTTTTTT. Its protein is CASSMGAGELFF.

The genes are TRBV7-2 and TRBJ2-2; 7 bases agree with TRBD2. The V gene's germline CDR1 is SGHTA and CDR2 FQGNSA. The CDR3 covers 18 residues. V dropped 2 bases and J dropped 0; count of bases not matched to a gene: 9. The CDR3 loop is CASSLIRGGGSNTGELFF. In DNA form, the CDR3 reads TGTGCCAGCAGCTTAATTAGGGGCGGGGGTTCGAACACCGGGGAGCTGTTTTTT.

The chain has TRBV7-9 and TRBJ2-7; 7 positions agree with TRBD1. The V segment lost 4 bases and the J segment 3 bases; nucleotides outside the gene matches: 6. Germline lookup yields CDR1 SEHNR and CDR2 FQNEAQ (reference sequence). There are 14 residues in the CDR3. In nucleotides, the CDR3 is TGTGCCAGCAGCTGGGGGACAGCCAGCTACGAGCAGTACTTC. Its translation is CASSWGTASYEQYF.

The rearrangement uses TRBV20-1 and TRBJ2-1, with 10 bases lining up with TRBD2. Germline V lookup: CDR1 DFQATT, CDR2 SNEGSKA (reference sequence). The CDR3 spans 16 residues. The ends lost 3 bases at V and 3 bases at J; junction bases unmatched: 8. The CDR3 reads CSASLPSGSFYNEQFF. CDR3 in DNA: TGCAGTGCTAGTCTCCCTAGCGGGAGCTTCTACAATGAGCAGTTCTTC.

The chain combines TRBV5-4 with TRBJ1-2, with 7 bases aligning to TRBD1. There are 12 residues in the CDR3. The trim removed 2 bases at V and 7 bases at J, leaving 2 bases unmatched. The V gene's germline CDR1 is SGHNT and CDR2 YYREEE (reference sequence). The CDR3 is CASSLGTVGYTF. Here the CDR3 DNA reads TGTGCCAGCAGCTTAGGGACAGTTGGCTACACCTTC.

The rearrangement uses TRBV9 and TRBJ2-7; D is possibly TRBD2 (7 bases). The CDR3 contains 16 residues. The germline CDR1 and CDR2 sequences are SGDLS and YYNGEE. Trimming took off 4 bases at V and 5 bases at J, with 22 bases between the two ends. The DNA of the CDR3 is TGTGCCAGCAGCTCCCGAGGAGGGGGGGCCCCTCACGAGCAGTACTTC. Translation: CASSSRGGGAPHEQYF.

This sequence joins TRBV27 and TRBJ2-1, with 7 bases aligning to TRBD2. Germline loops: CDR1 MNHEY, CDR2 SMNVEV (reference sequence). The J segment lost 5 bases and the V segment lost 3 bases, leaving 7 bases of the junction unmatched. This CDR3 is built from 15 residues. The DNA for the CDR3 is TGTGCCAGCAGTTTTGCGGCTAGCGGCCACAATGAGCAGTTCTTC. Translation gives CASSFAASGHNEQFF.

The gene calls are TRBV7-2 and TRBJ1-4, with a weak D call TRBD1 (5 bases). The V gene lost 7 bases and the J gene lost 10 bases, with 22 bases spanning the gap. Germline CDR1 is SGHTA and CDR2 is FQGNSA. The CDR3 sequence is 15 residues long. The CDR3 DNA sequence: TGTGCCAGCAACTCCCGGGACGGTGTTGTGAGAAAACTGTTTTTT. Protein: CASNSRDGVVRKLFF. Drawing the rest from reference TRBV7-2 and TRBJ1-4, the complete variable domain is GAGVSQSPSNKVTEKGKDVELRCDPISGHTALYWYRQSLGQGLEFLIYFQGNSAPDKSGLPSDRFSAERTGGSVSTLTIQRTQQEDSAVYLCASNSRDGVVRKLFFGSGTQLSVL.

Comments on this clone: Other DNA sequences in the same sample also yield this CDR3. The genes are TRBV28 and TRBJ1-5, with D possibly TRBD1 on 5 matching bases. Trimming pared 6 bases from V and 7 bases from J, leaving 13 bases between. CDR3 length equals 13 residues. Germline lookup yields CDR1 MDHEN and CDR2 SYDVKM. In nucleotides, the CDR3 is TGTGCCAGCAGCTTGCAGGGTTGGCAGCCCCAGCATTTT. Its translation is CASSLQGWQPQHF.

The chain links TRBV6-4 to TRBJ2-1; TRBD2 matches at 8 bases. Germline CDR1 MRHNA, CDR2 SNTAGT. This CDR3 comprises 14 residues. J was trimmed by 6 bases and V by 0 bases; bases with no gene match: 1. The CDR3 here is CASSDSGTSNEQFF. CDR3 DNA sequence: TGTGCCAGCAGTGACTCCGGGACTAGCAATGAGCAGTTCTTC.

The V gene is TRBV10-3, the J gene TRBJ2-3, with D possibly called TRBD1 or TRBD2 (5 bases each). The CDR3 runs to 14 residues. The germline V and J ends were trimmed by 6 bases and 5 bases, with 15 bases remaining between them. Germline CDR1 reads ENHRY; CDR2 reads SYGVKD. The CDR3 coding sequence is TGTGCCATCAGGAGGGGTAGAGATGGAGATACGCAGTATTTT. Residues: CAIRRGRDGDTQYF.

This CDR3 reads CASSLDSVNTEAFF. The CDR3, as DNA: TGTGCCAGCAGCCTCGACAGCGTGAACACTGAAGCTTTCTTT. The V gene is TRBV6-5, the J gene TRBJ1-1; weak D call: TRBD1 (5 bases). Germline-derived CDR1 and CDR2 are MNHEY and SVGAGI. Trimming took 6 bases from V and 0 from J, leaving 11 bases between them. The CDR3 consists of 14 residues.

The V and J genes are TRBV7-3 and TRBJ1-1, with no clear D. The CDR3 has 15 residues. Germline CDR1 and CDR2: SGHTA and FQGTGA. Trimming took off 1 base at V and 1 base at J, with 10 bases between the two ends. This CDR3 is CASSLIGGPNTEAFF. The DNA for the CDR3 is TGTGCCAGCAGCTTAATAGGAGGACCGAACACTGAAGCTTTCTTT. Drawing the rest from reference TRBV7-3 and TRBJ1-1, the complete variable domain is GAGVSQTPSNKVTEKGKYVELRCDPISGHTALYWYRQSLGQGPEFLIYFQGTGAADDSGLPNDRFFAVRPEGSVSTLKIQRTERGDSAVYLCASSLIGGPNTEAFFGQGTRLTVV.

This chain uses TRBV28 with TRBJ2-7, with D unresolved. Trimming took off 3 bases at V and 4 bases at J, with 7 bases between the two ends. CDR3 size: 12 residues. Germline CDR1 and CDR2: MDHEN and SYDVKM. In nucleotides, the CDR3 is TGTGCCAGCAGTTTTAGTCAGTACGAGCAGTACTTC. This codes for CASSFSQYEQYF.

The V and J genes are TRBV9 and TRBJ1-2; the match to TRBD1 covers 8 bases. This CDR3 has 14 residues. V lost 0 bases and J lost 7; bases outside the gene matches: 5. Germline values: CDR1 SGDLS, CDR2 YYNGEE. The CDR3 region is CASSVEQGVGGYTF. The CDR3 nucleotides read TGTGCCAGCAGCGTAGAACAGGGGGTAGGTGGCTACACCTTC.

This clone was seen a single time. The chain recombines TRBV3-1 (or the pseudogene TRBV3-2) with TRBJ1-5; D is possibly TRBD1 (5 bases). V dropped 4 bases and J dropped 6 bases, with 16 bases sitting between them. Germline-derived CDR1 and CDR2 are LGHDT and YNNKEL (reference sequence). The CDR3 is 15 residues long. The CDR3 here is CASSPTPGRGQPQHF. The CDR3 DNA sequence: TGTGCCAGCAGCCCGACACCGGGACGTGGTCAGCCCCAGCATTTT.

The V and J genes are TRBV5-6 and TRBJ1-1; D may be TRBD1 (6 bases). The germline V gene encodes CDR1 SGHDT and CDR2 YYEEEE. The length of the CDR3 is 16 residues. Trimming removed 0 bases at V and 4 bases at J, with 16 bases between. The CDR3 spells CASSLANRQGSTEAFF. The DNA of the CDR3 is TGTGCCAGCAGCTTGGCCAACCGTCAGGGGAGCACTGAAGCTTTCTTT.

CDR3 DNA: TGCAGCGTTGCCAGGGCGAGTACCGGGGAGCTGTTTTTT. This codes for CSVARASTGELFF. The J gene is TRBJ2-2, the V gene TRBV29-1; TRBD1 might be the D (5 bases). Germline assignment: CDR1 SQVTM and CDR2 ANQGSEA. This CDR3 spans 13 amino acids. Between the trimmed V and J ends, which lost 4 bases and 5 bases, there was a span of 11 bases.